Following are 14 T cell receptor beta chains from one sample sequenced in a study of a mutant IDH1 vaccine in newly diagnosed glioma. Measured with immunoSEQ multiplex PCR; TCRdb has only the in-frame clones, and not every one. The sample has some 21,000 clones, under 85% seen once. The time point denotes: baseline, week 1 (first vaccination visit). Regarding treatment: pre-vaccination baseline after standard-of-care therapy. The sample in question was PBMCs, obtained from a glioma patient treated with radiotherapy, temozolomide or both. These receptors came from a man aged 40-55 years with glioma.

Only a few counts were recorded for this clone. The V gene is TRBV6-5, the J gene TRBJ2-5; D gene unclear. There are 13 residues in the CDR3. The germline V gene has CDR1 MNHEY and CDR2 SVGAGI. The V and J ends lost 8 bases and 5 bases respectively, with 15 bases between them. In nucleotides, the CDR3 is TGTGCCAGCGTTTCGCGTCGTTCGGAGACCCAGTACTTC. This codes for CASVSRRSETQYF.

J is TRBJ1-4 and V is TRBV6-1; tentatively, D is TRBD1 (5 bases). Per the germline V gene, CDR1 is MNHNS and CDR2 is SASEGT. The length of the CDR3 is 14 residues. Trimming left V 3 bases short and J 7 bases short, with 12 bases between. The CDR3 protein is CASSDGGLGEKLFF. In DNA, the CDR3 is TGTGCCAGCAGTGACGGGGGATTAGGTGAAAAACTGTTTTTT.

The V and J genes are TRBV5-1 and TRBJ1-4; D remains ambiguous. V was pared by 3 bases and J by 8 bases, with 14 bases between. Germline CDR1 SGHRS, CDR2 YFSETQ. The CDR3 consists of 14 residues. CDR3 protein: CASSWGQIGEKLFF. CDR3 nucleotides: TGCGCCAGCAGCTGGGGTCAGATAGGGGAAAAACTGTTTTTT.

The sample holds a few counts of this clone. The genes are TRBV28 and TRBJ2-7; D may be TRBD1 (6 bases). CDR1 is MDHEN and CDR2 is SYDVKM in the germline V gene. Trimming pared 5 bases from V and 1 base from J, leaving 12 bases between. This CDR3 has 14 residues. The CDR3 coding sequence is TGTGCCAGCAGTCTGAGGGGGTGGTCCTACGAGCAGTACTTC. As protein: CASSLRGWSYEQYF. Combining the CDR3 with reference TRBV28 and TRBJ2-7 gives the whole variable domain DVKVTQSSRYLVKRTGEKVFLECVQDMDHENMFWYRQDPGLGLRLIYFSYDVKMKEKGDIPEGYSVSREKKERFSLILESASTNQTSMYLCASSLRGWSYEQYFGPGTRLTVT.

The chain uses TRBV29-1 and TRBJ2-1; D gene unclear. CDR3 length equals 14 residues. The germline gives CDR1 SQVTM, CDR2 ANQGSEA. Trimming removed 4 bases at V and 0 bases at J, with 10 bases between. The CDR3 DNA is TGCAGCGTTGGTGCCGGGTCCTCCTACAATGAGCAGTTCTTC. Encoded protein: CSVGAGSSYNEQFF.

The genes are TRBV6-1 and TRBJ1-2; possible D gene TRBD1, 5 bases. Per the germline V gene, CDR1 is MNHNS and CDR2 is SASEGT. The CDR3 has 13 amino acids. The V end was cut by 0 bases, the J end by 7 bases, with 9 bases between. The CDR3 is CASSEAGEPGYTF. In nucleotides, the CDR3 is TGTGCCAGCAGTGAAGCAGGGGAGCCTGGCTACACCTTC.

The chain uses TRBV4-1 and TRBJ1-3, with a tentative D call TRBD1 (5 bases). Germline V gene data show CDR1 as MGHRA and CDR2 as YSYEKL. V lost 0 bases to trimming and J lost 4 bases, with 13 bases between them. CDR3 length: 16 residues. CDR3 loop: CASSQEHGGFGNTIYF. The CDR3 coding sequence is TGCGCCAGCAGCCAAGAGCATGGGGGTTTCGGAAACACCATATATTTT.

The V gene is TRBV6-1, the J gene TRBJ1-1; D gene ambiguous. Trimming took 8 bases from V and 1 from J, leaving 14 bases between them. The length of the CDR3 is 14 residues. Germline CDR1 and CDR2: MNHNS and SASEGT. The CDR3, as DNA: TGTGCCAGCCTCCCCAGTCGAACGAACACTGAAGCTTTCTTT. It translates to CASLPSRTNTEAFF.

The rearrangement links TRBV6-6 to TRBJ1-2; the D is unclear. Germline CDR1 is MNHNY and CDR2 is SVGAGI (reference sequence). Trimming removed 6 bases from V and 4 bases from J, with 15 bases in between. CDR3 size: 14 residues. The CDR3 DNA follows: TGTGCCAGCAGCGAACGTCCAGACCGCTATGGCTACACCTTC. Translation gives CASSERPDRYGYTF.

The chain recombines TRBV6-5 with TRBJ2-7; D unclear. Germline values: CDR1 MNHEY, CDR2 SVGAGI. This CDR3 has 13 amino acids. The germline V and J ends were trimmed by 0 bases and 5 bases, with 8 bases remaining between them. CDR3 loop: CASSYSHVDEQYF. CDR3 nucleotides: TGTGCCAGCAGTTACTCTCACGTGGACGAGCAGTACTTC.

The V gene is TRBV2, the J gene TRBJ1-5; D unclear. The CDR3 is 15 amino acids. CDR1 and CDR2 (germline): SNHLY, FYNNEI. V shed 6 bases and J shed 2 bases, with 14 bases lying between them. CDR3 loop: CASRRGGSGNQPQHF. The CDR3 bases are TGTGCCAGCAGGAGAGGTGGCTCGGGCAATCAGCCCCAGCATTTT.

The DNA for the CDR3 is TGTGCCAGCTCACTAAGAGAAATGGCCGCTGAAGCTTTCTTT. It is translated as CASSLREMAAEAFF. The chain combines TRBV18 with TRBJ1-1; no definite D call. The V and J ends lost 4 bases and 6 bases respectively, with 15 bases between them. Looked up from germline, CDR1 is KGHSH and CDR2 is LQKENI. This CDR3 is 14 amino acids long.

The CDR3 is CASRAGTGDEKLFF. In nucleotides, the CDR3 is TGTGCCAGCAGAGCCGGGACAGGGGATGAAAAACTGTTTTTT. The V gene is TRBV6-1, the J gene TRBJ1-4; 10 bases line up with TRBD1. The germline gives CDR1 MNHNS, CDR2 SASEGT. Unmatched junction bases numbered 4, after V lost 6 bases and J lost 6 bases. The CDR3 spans 14 residues.

The CDR3 DNA is TGTGCCAGCAGCTTAGCTTTGCAGGGGGATCAGCCCCAGCATTTT. Translation: CASSLALQGDQPQHF. The chain carries TRBV7-2 and TRBJ1-5; 7 positions agree with TRBD1. CDR3 length: 15 amino acids. J was trimmed by 5 bases and V by 0 bases; bases with no gene match: 4. Germline assignment: CDR1 SGHTA and CDR2 FQGNSA.